This T cell receptor beta chain emerged from a study of patients and donors after allogeneic stem cell transplantation. TCRdb re-called the RT-PCR reads with MiXCR, one entry per CDR3 protein. The data show hundreds of thousands of distinct CDR3 sequences, approximately 16% seen once. This CDR3 comprises 14 residues. Trimming cost V 3 bases and J 5 bases, with 11 bases left between them. Germline assignment: CDR1 MGHDK and CDR2 SYGVNS. In this sample, this clonotype turned up a few times. The rearrangement links TRBV25-1 to TRBJ1-5; tentative D call: TRBD1 (5 bases). This TCR was sampled from a human donor who was either an allogeneic HSCT recipient or a stem cell or donor lymphocyte infusion donor (not recorded which). It is not recorded whose cells these are; they may come from a transplant donor. Sample: blood, either unsorted or a sorted T cell fraction (not recorded which). Written as DNA, the CDR3 is TGTGCCAGCAGTGATTGGGGGGATCATCAGCCCCAGCATTTT. Translation: CASSDWGDHQPQHF.